The 8 T cell receptor beta chains below come from one sample, sequenced in a study of TIL therapy for anti-PD-1-resistant metastatic lung cancer. This sample's time point: pre-treatment sample, taken before nivolumab and TIL therapy. Pleural nodules or supraclavicular lymph nodes made up most of the excised metastases sampled. The libraries were made with immunoSEQ v3. Repertoires were generated with immunoSEQ multiplex PCR, while TCRdb's copy carries only in-frame clones and drops some. The sample lists 45,000 to 60,000 clones; about two thirds were seen once. The sample consisted of tumor tissue, taken at baseline. All receptors derive from a person aged 25-80 years with non-small cell lung cancer.

This clone was counted only a few times. This chain joins TRBV7-6 and TRBJ1-1; D gene uncertain. CDR1 SGHVS and CDR2 FNYEAQ come from the germline V gene. The CDR3 contains 13 residues. Trimming cost V 5 bases and J 1 base, with 8 bases left between them. The CDR3 DNA follows: TGTGCCAGCAGCGTAGGATCGAACACTGAAGCTTTCTTT. Protein: CASSVGSNTEAFF.

Points on this clone: At one of its ends the junction is not consistent with the germline gene, which may arise from a read error. This chain uses TRBV7-7 with TRBJ2-2; 8 nucleotides align to TRBD1. CDR3 length: 14 residues. Germline CDR1 SSHAT, CDR2 FNYEAQ (reference sequence). CDR3 sequence: CASSPDRGTGELFF. The CDR3 bases are TGTGCTAGCAGCCCTGACAGGGGCACCGGGGAGCTGTTTTTT.

The chain carries TRBV30 and TRBJ1-1, with TRBD1 matching 8 bases. From germline, CDR1 is GTSNPN and CDR2 SVGIG (reference sequence). The V gene end was trimmed by 2 bases and the J gene end by 5 bases; junction bases not matched to a gene: 10. The CDR3 extends over 15 amino acids. DNA of the CDR3: TGTGCCTGGAGTCCCAACGACAGGGGTTGGACTGAAGCTTTCTTT. Residues: CAWSPNDRGWTEAFF. The full variable domain, rest sourced from reference TRBV30 and TRBJ1-1, is SQTIHQWPATLVQPVGSPLSLECTVEGTSNPNLYWYRQAAGRGLQLLFYSVGIGQISSEVPQNLSASRPQDRQFILSSKKLLLSDSGFYLCAWSPNDRGWTEAFFGQGTRLTVV.

This chain joins TRBV4-1 and TRBJ2-6, with no clear D. V lost 2 bases and J lost 0, with 14 bases in between. The CDR3 spans 18 residues. Germline CDR1 is MGHRA and CDR2 is YSYEKL. CDR3: CASSQIGQFISGANVLTF. The CDR3 nucleotides are TGCGCCAGCAGCCAAATCGGGCAGTTCATCTCTGGGGCCAACGTCCTGACTTTC.

This sequence joins TRBV19 and TRBJ1-1, with D maybe TRBD1 (5 bases). Trimming cost V 5 bases and J 0 bases, with 10 bases left between them. This CDR3 has 14 amino acids. CDR1 LNHDA and CDR2 SQIVND come from the germline V gene (reference sequence). The CDR3 reads CASSLAGLNTEAFF. In DNA form, the CDR3 reads TGTGCCAGTAGTTTGGCAGGGCTGAACACTGAAGCTTTCTTT.

The chain couples TRBV11-3 to TRBJ2-3, with TRBD2 matching 13 bases. V shed 5 bases and J 1 base; nucleotides not matched to a gene: 9. Germline V lookup: CDR1 SGHNT, CDR2 YENEEA. The CDR3 is 18 amino acids. CDR3: CASSPGLAGARGTDTQYF. The CDR3 nucleotides are TGTGCCAGCAGCCCCGGACTAGCGGGGGCTCGGGGCACAGATACGCAGTATTTT.

V gene TRBV7-2 combines with J gene TRBJ1-3; tentatively, D is TRBD1 (5 bases). Between the trimmed V and J ends, which lost 1 base and 1 base, there was a span of 11 bases. CDR1 SGHTA and CDR2 FQGNSA come from the germline V gene. CDR3 size: 16 residues. The CDR3 reads CASSLGPGTSGNTIYF. CDR3 in DNA: TGTGCCAGCAGCTTAGGTCCAGGGACGTCTGGAAACACCATATATTTT.

V is TRBV15 and J is TRBJ2-3; no clear D. V was cut by 3 bases and J by 0 bases, with 7 bases left in between. Germline-derived CDR1 and CDR2 are LNHNV and YYDKDF (reference sequence). The CDR3 runs 14 residues. CDR3: CATSRELSTDTQYF. The CDR3 DNA reads TGTGCCACCAGCAGGGAACTTAGCACAGATACGCAGTATTTT. Complete variable domain (other parts from reference TRBV15 and TRBJ2-3): DAMVIQNPRYQVTQFGKPVTLSCSQTLNHNVMYWYQQKSSQAPKLLFHYYDKDFNNEADTPDNFQSRRPNTSFCFLDIRSPGLGDTAMYLCATSRELSTDTQYFGPGTRLTVL.